This TCR beta chain was sequenced in a study of identical twins. The CDR3 is 18 amino acids. The germline gives CDR1 MNHEY, CDR2 SMNVEV (reference sequence). Deletions cut 3 bases from V and 0 bases from J, with 18 bases between. This clonotype was picked up many times. Its antigen is undetermined. TCRdb reprocessed the 5' RACE reads with MiXCR, giving one entry per CDR3 protein. The sample has about 260,000 distinct CDR3 sequences, around 6.6% seen once; the top ten hold roughly 3.9%. Study-wide results and limits: The degree of excess twin sharing was weaker in beta out-of-frame sequences. Within cord blood, abundant beta clonotypes carried fewer insertions, but memory repertoires showed no such trend.

These same records also appear under a second study, on yellow fever vaccine responses in identical twins. Turning to that study: Among the twins, the vaccine T cell response reportedly seemed partly convergent and partly personalized.

This sequence originates from a woman younger than 30 in good health. V is TRBV27 and J is TRBJ1-5; D not certain. Material: memory (CD45RO+) T cells sorted from blood. The CDR3 DNA is TGTGCCAGCAGTTTGAAGGAGAGGGAGGAATATAGCAATCAGCCCCAGCATTTT. Amino acid sequence: CASSLKEREEYSNQPQHF.